What follows is one T cell receptor (beta chain) and its context. This clonotype was seen a handful of times. This receptor's antigen is unknown. Base qualities are not recorded, but no much larger clone differs from it by a single base. Between the V and J ends, shortened by 9 bases and 10 bases respectively, the junction contains 21 bases. From the germline V gene, CDR1 is KGHDR and CDR2 is SFDVKD. CDR3 length: 15 amino acids, cysteine to phenylalanine. Only the CDR3 portion is preserved as DNA: 45 bases, with reading frame beginning at the first base. These data come from a study of human T cells and chemical hapten exposure (dated by TCRdb to about 2021). Turning to the overall study: For sensitization, 2% DPC in acetone was applied to a roughly 2 cm by roughly 2 cm area of upper inner arm skin. The libraries were sequenced as a pool, and the TCR yield per sample differed mostly because of small variations in library volumes within the pool. The patient cohort, mostly female, included alopecia areata with under or over 50% scalp involvement, alopecia totalis and alopecia universalis. Patch tests used Finn chambers with 0.01% DPC on the upper back, scored after 6 days by International Contact Dermatitis Research Group standards. About 29 alopecia patients gave blood for TCR sequencing at one to four time points (pre-sensitization, 2, 6 and 24 weeks). In alopecia patients, the study followed how the peripheral blood TCR repertoire changed in vivo over primary and secondary sensitization to diphenylcyclopropenone (DPC), a hapten. Throughout the roughly 23-week study period, patients were also given weekly therapeutic DPC doses on the scalp. Blood samples were taken from patients before sensitization (week 0) and then at 2, 6 and about 24 weeks after DPC sensitization.

Reading the label with the study, this specimen's time point is: patch test 2, 6 weeks after DPC sensitization. The treatment or condition tag for this specimen amounts to: therapeutic diphenylcyclopropenone sensitization with weekly scalp DPC. At every patch-test visit, the blood draw took place before the patch test was put on. Patients were eligible if aged 18 to 70, diagnosed with alopecia and judged suitable for DPC therapy, and pregnant patients were excluded. Unfractionated whole blood was collected in Tempus Blood RNA tubes, and total RNA was extracted from that blood. Study-wide conclusions, independent of this receptor: The number of PT1 expanded TCRs positively correlated with patch test score, significant at thresholds 8, 16 and 32 but not 4. Because all patients had alopecia, a presumed autoimmune disease, the immune response of the patients might differ from that of healthy individuals. Expanded TCRs formed significantly more large CDR3 similarity clusters than pre-sensitization or healthy control sets, consistent with antigen-driven responses. DPC sensitization did not change the number of TCRs with a frequency above 1 in 1000, and there was no evidence of changes in global repertoire structure. After repeated subsampling, changes were observed in the strength of the expansion versus patch-test correlation and in the threshold at which the correlation became significant.

To prepare the library, RACE was applied. Sequencing relied on a NextSeq 500. During library preparation, unique molecular identifiers were attached to individual cDNA molecules so that TCRs could be counted quantitatively and reproducibly. For every blood RNA sample, sequencing covered both the TCR alpha and TCR beta chains. The paper's processing steps were these. A median of around 96,000 TCRs per sample was observed, with a range of about 23,224 to 690,600. The Decombinator software suite was used to annotate the V, J and CDR3 of the TCR reads. For PS versus PT1 abundance plots, all samples were subsampled to the same number of TCRs (28,000). TCRs were defined as expanded if absent before sensitization and observed at least eight times at the 2-week time point. TCRdb handled the public reads itself, with Q25 trimming in fastp and clone calling in MiXCR, and kept productive beta chains. Every entry covers one CDR3 protein and lists the most common genes and DNA from its rows. These V and J calls rely on TCRdb rather than the paper's analysis. This sample comprises 360,000 or so distinct CDR3 sequences, about 6% of them detected only once. The ten biggest clones cover around 6% of the sample.

The sequencing here drew on whole blood, taken in connection with sensitization to the hapten diphenylcyclopropenone (DPC). The chain was built from TRBV24-1 and TRBJ1-6; tentative D gene TRBD1, with 5 bases matching. This TCR derives from a woman in her late teens or twenties with alopecia areata. Some clones in this sample may be carry-over from other donors' samples. The DNA sequence reads TGTGCCACCTTATCCGGGACGGTGAAACGGTCACCCCTCCACTTT. It translates as CATLSGTVKRSPLHF.